This T cell receptor (beta chain) comes out of a study of follicular helper T cells after annual influenza vaccination. About the study: Some donors were sampled over the 2013-2014, 2014-2015 and 2015-2016 vaccinations.

Time point described: 2015-2016 season, 7 days after influenza vaccination. Adults were given seasonal inactivated influenza vaccine, and blood CD4 subsets were sorted before and after vaccination. Assay: immunoSEQ multiplex PCR; the TCRdb copy retains only in-frame clones and omits some. The sample has about 6,800 clones, around nine tenths seen once. Source: CXCR5+ CD38- circulating T follicular helper cells from blood, taken 7 days after influenza vaccination. Regarding subset: circulating Tfh, non-naive CD4+CXCR5+PD-1+ (ICOS+CD38+ or ICOS-CD38-). The TCR sequence derives from an adult who received the influenza vaccine.

The CDR3 DNA is TGTGCCAGCAGCGGGAAGCTAGCGGGAGGCTACGAGCAGTACTTC. It specifies CASSGKLAGGYEQYF. The rearrangement links TRBV14 to TRBJ2-7; 11 positions match TRBD2. CDR1 and CDR2 (germline): SGHDN, FVKESK. This CDR3 has 15 amino acids. With 5 bases clipped from V and 3 bases from J, the junction kept 6 bases outside the gene matches.